This TCR beta chain was captured in a study of cytomegalovirus exposure and HLA in healthy donors. The length of the CDR3 is 16 residues. Germline trimming cut 5 bases from V and 1 base from J; bases unmatched to any gene: 9. The germline V gene encodes CDR1 SGHVS and CDR2 FQNEAQ. Researchers ran the PCR with 60 Vbeta and 13 Jbeta primers. Profiling relied on immunoSEQ multiplex PCR, and the TCRdb table lists in-frame clones only, not all of them. The sample consists of about 160,000 clones, 55% to 80% of them appearing once. The gene calls are TRBV7-8 and TRBJ1-1; 8 bases are a match to TRBD1. This sequence was found in a woman between 18 and 29 years old in good health and CMV-seropositive. Source material: PBMCs. CDR3 region: CASSPDRGRANTEAFF. CDR3 DNA: TGTGCCAGCAGCCCAGACAGGGGACGGGCGAACACTGAAGCTTTCTTT.